This T cell receptor (beta chain) was retrieved from a study of a mutant IDH1 vaccine in newly diagnosed glioma. Study information: Receipt of radiotherapy, temozolomide, or both preceded the study, and most received both. V12 took place at week 35, and V13 at week 47.

Time point given: week 47, end of study. Each vaccine dose was 300 ug of mutant IDH1 20-mer peptide, with topical imiquimod. Notes on this clone: Antigen: not known.

Profiled with immunoSEQ multiplex PCR; TCRdb holds only in-frame clones, not every one. The table records tens of thousands of clones, 81% of them present only once. This specimen was PBMCs, taken from a glioma patient whose treatment included an IDH1 peptide vaccine. The sequence derives from a man aged 35 to 55 with glioma.

The DNA for the CDR3 is TGTGCCAGCAGTTCCCCCATGGGGTCCACCGGGGAGCTGTTTTTT. Translating it yields CASSSPMGSTGELFF. The chain couples TRBV28 to TRBJ2-2, with D hard to call. There are 15 residues in the CDR3. Germline values: CDR1 MDHEN, CDR2 SYDVKM. With 4 bases removed from V and 4 bases from J, the gap between germline ends came to 13 bases. Complete variable domain (other parts from reference TRBV28 and TRBJ2-2): DVKVTQSSRYLVKRTGEKVFLECVQDMDHENMFWYRQDPGLGLRLIYFSYDVKMKEKGDIPEGYSVSREKKERFSLILESASTNQTSMYLCASSSPMGSTGELFFGEGSRLTVL.